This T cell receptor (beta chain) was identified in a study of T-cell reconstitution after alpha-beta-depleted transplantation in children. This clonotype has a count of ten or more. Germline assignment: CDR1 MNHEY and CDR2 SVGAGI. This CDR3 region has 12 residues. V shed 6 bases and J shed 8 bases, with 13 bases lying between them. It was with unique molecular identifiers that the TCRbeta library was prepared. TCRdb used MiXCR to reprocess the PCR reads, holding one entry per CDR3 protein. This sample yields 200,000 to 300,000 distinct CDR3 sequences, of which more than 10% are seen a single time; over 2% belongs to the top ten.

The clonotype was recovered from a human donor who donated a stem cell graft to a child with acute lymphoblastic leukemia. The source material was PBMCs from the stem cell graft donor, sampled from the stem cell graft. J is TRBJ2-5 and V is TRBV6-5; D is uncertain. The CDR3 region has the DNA TGTGCCAGCAGCTCCGGTTCCGGAACCCAGTACTTC. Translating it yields CASSSGSGTQYF.